Below are 32 T cell receptor beta chains sequenced from a single sample in a study of blood T cell repertoires in COVID-19. The method was immunoSEQ multiplex PCR; TCRdb's version includes in-frame clones alone and lacks a portion of them. This sample has under 200,000 clones, with approximately 84% found just once. The specimen was peripheral blood. These receptors originate from a woman aged 45-59 years with COVID-19, enrolled during active disease.

As for this clone: Additional DNA sequences in this sample encode the identical CDR3. V gene TRBV7-6 combines with J gene TRBJ2-1; the D gene is possibly TRBD2 (6 bases). Germline V CDR1 and CDR2: SGHVS, FNYEAQ. With 5 bases removed from V and 7 bases from J, the gap between germline ends came to 9 bases. This CDR3 has 12 residues. In nucleotides, the CDR3 is TGTGCCAGCAGCCTAAGCGGGAATGAGCAGTTCTTC. Translated, it gives CASSLSGNEQFF. The full variable domain, completed using reference TRBV7-6 and TRBJ2-1, is GAGVSQSPRYKVTKRGQDVALRCDPISGHVSLYWYRQALGQGPEFLTYFNYEAQQDKSGLPNDRFSAERPEGSISTLTIQRTEQRDSAMYRCASSLSGNEQFFGPGTRLTVL.

This clone was seen once. The chain has TRBV19 and TRBJ1-1; 11 positions agree with TRBD1. CDR3 length equals 16 residues. Per germline, CDR1 LNHDA and CDR2 SQIVND (reference sequence). J lost 4 bases, V lost 10 bases, and 14 bases had no gene match. The CDR3 sequence is CATAMDRGLMSTEAFF. The CDR3 DNA is TGTGCCACCGCGATGGACAGGGGGCTTATGAGCACTGAAGCTTTCTTT.

The rearrangement uses TRBV19 and TRBJ1-4; 9 bases line up with TRBD1. The CDR3 is 13 residues long. V was pared by 8 bases and J by 7 bases, with 5 bases of the junction left unmatched. Germline CDR1 and CDR2: LNHDA and SQIVND (reference sequence). The CDR3 DNA sequence: TGTGCCAGTTCCCGGGACAGGGTTGAAAAACTGTTTTTT. Residues: CASSRDRVEKLFF.

The chain has TRBV30 and TRBJ2-7, with 8 bases lining up with TRBD1. CDR1 GTSNPN and CDR2 SVGIG come from the germline V gene (reference sequence). This CDR3 comprises 14 residues. Trimming removed 4 bases from V and 7 bases from J; junction bases left unmatched: 12. The CDR3 region has the DNA TGTGCCTGGATCATACAGGGGGACCGTATGGAGCAGTACTTC. Protein: CAWIIQGDRMEQYF. The full variable domain, rest sourced from reference TRBV30 and TRBJ2-7, is SQTIHQWPATLVQPVGSPLSLECTVEGTSNPNLYWYRQAAGRGLQLLFYSVGIGQISSEVPQNLSASRPQDRQFILSSKKLLLSDSGFYLCAWIIQGDRMEQYFGPGTRLTVT.

The J gene is TRBJ1-4, the V gene TRBV5-1, with TRBD1 matching 7 bases. The V gene's germline CDR1 is SGHRS and CDR2 YFSETQ. The CDR3 is made up of 15 amino acids. The V segment lost 2 bases and the J segment 5 bases; nucleotides outside the gene matches: 6. CDR3 sequence (DNA): TGCGCCAGCAGCTTACAGGACAGGATAAATGAAAAACTGTTTTTT. Amino acid sequence: CASSLQDRINEKLFF.

The rearrangement joins TRBV7-2 to TRBJ2-1, with 9 bases that match TRBD1. V shed 6 bases and J 6 bases; nucleotides not matched to a gene: 9. Germline CDR1 and CDR2: SGHTA and FQGNSA. This CDR3 spans 15 amino acids. CDR3 amino acids: CASSRRQGGFNEQFF. DNA of the CDR3: TGTGCCAGCAGTCGCCGACAGGGGGGGTTCAATGAGCAGTTCTTC.

This rearrangement joins TRBV18 to TRBJ2-7; maybe TRBD2 (5 bases). The germline V gene encodes CDR1 KGHSH and CDR2 LQKENI. V was clipped by 4 bases and J by 2 bases, with 9 bases between them. This CDR3 has 13 amino acids. The CDR3 is CASSREGPYEQYF. For the CDR3, the DNA is TGTGCCAGCTCACGTGAGGGTCCCTACGAGCAGTACTTC.

The V and J genes are TRBV18 and TRBJ1-2; D remains unclear. V was trimmed by 1 base and J by 4 bases, leaving 16 bases between them. CDR1 is KGHSH and CDR2 is LQKENI in the germline V gene. There are 16 residues in the CDR3. The CDR3 sequence is CASSPQESRGGYGYTF. The CDR3 nucleotides are TGTGCCAGCTCACCACAGGAGAGCCGTGGTGGCTATGGCTACACCTTC. The variable domain in full, with the rest retrieved from reference TRBV18 and TRBJ1-2, is NAGVMQNPRHLVRRRGQEARLRCSPMKGHSHVYWYRQLPEEGLKFMVYLQKENIIDESGMPKERFSAEFPKEGPSILRIQQVVRGDSAAYFCASSPQESRGGYGYTFGSGTRLTVV.

The chain employs TRBV5-1 and TRBJ1-6; D not certain. The CDR3 runs 14 residues. Looked up from germline, CDR1 is SGHRS and CDR2 is YFSETQ. Trimming removed 0 bases at V and 6 bases at J, with 7 bases between. The CDR3 spells CASSLDFLNSPLHF. The CDR3 DNA reads as TGCGCCAGCAGCTTGGATTTCCTTAATTCACCCCTCCACTTT.

CDR3 loop: CASSRTGGGQPQHF. The CDR3, as DNA: TGTGCCAGCAGCAGGACAGGGGGCGGTCAGCCCCAGCATTTT. J is TRBJ1-5 and V is TRBV6-5; TRBD1 matches at 11 bases. This CDR3 region has 14 residues. V was clipped by 6 bases and J by 6 bases; unmatched bases: 4. Germline CDR1 reads MNHEY; CDR2 reads SVGAGI.

This chain connects TRBV2 to TRBJ2-1; 14 bases are a match to TRBD2. Germline V CDR1 and CDR2: SNHLY, FYNNEI. Trimming took 4 bases from V and 5 from J; bases not matched to a gene: 7. There are 17 residues in the CDR3. The CDR3 spells CASSAGLAGGRNNEQFF. The CDR3 DNA follows: TGTGCCAGCAGTGCCGGACTAGCGGGGGGTCGGAACAATGAGCAGTTCTTC.

The rearrangement joins TRBV27 to TRBJ1-1, with TRBD1 matching 11 bases. The CDR3 extends over 15 amino acids. With 0 bases clipped from V and 5 bases from J, the junction kept 2 bases outside the gene matches. Germline lookup yields CDR1 MNHEY and CDR2 SMNVEV (reference sequence). CDR3: CASSLSDRGQTEAFF. In DNA, the CDR3 is TGTGCCAGCAGTTTATCGGACAGGGGGCAGACTGAAGCTTTCTTT.

This rearrangement joins TRBV6-6 to TRBJ1-5; the D is unclear. Per germline, CDR1 MNHNY and CDR2 SVGAGI (reference sequence). V dropped 6 bases and J dropped 3 bases, with 12 bases sitting between them. The CDR3 has 14 residues. The CDR3 spells CASSHAEDNQPQHF. The CDR3 DNA follows: TGTGCCAGCAGCCATGCCGAGGACAATCAGCCCCAGCATTTT.

The genes are TRBV28 and TRBJ2-7; D is ambiguous. Germline V CDR1 and CDR2: MDHEN, SYDVKM. V shed 10 bases and J shed 3 bases, with 10 bases lying between them. This CDR3 region has 11 residues. The CDR3 DNA sequence: TGTGCCACTTTGAGGTACTACGAGCAGTACTTC. Translating it yields CATLRYYEQYF. Together with reference TRBV28 and TRBJ2-7, the CDR3 gives the full variable domain: DVKVTQSSRYLVKRTGEKVFLECVQDMDHENMFWYRQDPGLGLRLIYFSYDVKMKEKGDIPEGYSVSREKKERFSLILESASTNQTSMYLCATLRYYEQYFGPGTRLTVT.

The gene calls are TRBV2 and TRBJ1-4; D not resolved. Germline CDR1 is SNHLY and CDR2 is FYNNEI. This CDR3 is 13 amino acids long. The germline V and J ends were trimmed by 8 bases and 0 bases, with 7 bases remaining between them. CDR3 in amino acids: CASHGATNEKLFF. The CDR3 region has the DNA TGTGCCAGCCACGGTGCAACTAATGAAAAACTGTTTTTT.

CDR3 bases: TGTGCCAGCAGTTACGAGCGGGGGATGGGAGAGACCCAGTACTTC. This sequence encodes CASSYERGMGETQYF. J is TRBJ2-5 and V is TRBV6-6; 8 bases are a match to TRBD2. J gave up 4 bases and V 2 bases, and 6 bases lay outside the gene matches. CDR1 and CDR2 (germline): MNHNY, SVGAGI (reference sequence). The CDR3 has 15 amino acids.

The rearrangement links TRBV7-9 to TRBJ1-5, with 7 positions matching TRBD1. Germline V lookup: CDR1 SEHNR, CDR2 FQNEAQ (reference sequence). With 5 bases clipped from V and 2 bases from J, the junction kept 6 bases outside the gene matches. The CDR3 is made up of 15 amino acids. Written as DNA, the CDR3 is TGTGCCAGCAGCCGACAGGGCATGGGCAATCAGCCCCAGCATTTT. Translated: CASSRQGMGNQPQHF. Variable domain in full (rest from reference TRBV7-9 and TRBJ1-5): DTGVSQNPRHKITKRGQNVTFRCDPISEHNRLYWYRQTLGQGPEFLTYFQNEAQLEKSRLLSDRFSAERPKGSFSTLEIQRTEQGDSAMYLCASSRQGMGNQPQHFGDGTRLSIL.

This sequence joins TRBV30 and TRBJ1-1, with D possibly matching TRBD1 (6 bases). The V end lost 4 bases, the J end lost 5 bases, and 17 bases lay between the germline ends. This CDR3 is built from 14 residues. Germline assignment: CDR1 GTSNPN and CDR2 SVGIG (reference sequence). The CDR3 is CAWTRGGPGTEAFF. CDR3 coding DNA: TGTGCCTGGACCCGGGGGGGGCCGGGTACTGAAGCTTTCTTT.

Only a few counts were recorded for this clone. V and J are TRBV27 and TRBJ2-7, with TRBD1 matching over 7 bases. This CDR3 has 14 amino acids. J gave up 4 bases and V 6 bases, and 9 bases lay outside the gene matches. Germline CDR1 reads MNHEY; CDR2 reads SMNVEV (reference sequence). The CDR3 DNA reads TGTGCCAGCAGGATAACAGGGGTAAATTACGAGCAGTACTTC. It yields the protein CASRITGVNYEQYF.

The chain joins TRBV27 to TRBJ1-1; D is ambiguous. V was trimmed by 5 bases and J by 0 bases, leaving 10 bases between them. Per germline, CDR1 MNHEY and CDR2 SMNVEV (reference sequence). This CDR3 spans 14 amino acids. As DNA, the CDR3 is TGTGCCAGCAGTCCCCAGAACATGAACACTGAAGCTTTCTTT. Protein: CASSPQNMNTEAFF.

V usage is TRBV18 and J usage is TRBJ1-1; D not resolved. From germline, CDR1 is KGHSH and CDR2 LQKENI. V was pared by 0 bases and J by 4 bases, with 6 bases between. This CDR3 is 13 amino acids long. DNA of the CDR3: TGTGCCAGCTCACCACCGGTGAGCACTGAAGCTTTCTTT. This translates into CASSPPVSTEAFF.

The gene calls are TRBV7-2 and TRBJ1-3; 7 nucleotides agree with TRBD1. The germline CDR1 and CDR2 sequences are SGHTA and FQGNSA. V shed 4 bases and J 7 bases; nucleotides not matched to a gene: 1. The CDR3 totals 12 residues. The CDR3 DNA is TGTGCCAGCAGCTCGACAGGGAACACCATATATTTT. It yields the protein CASSSTGNTIYF.

The chain is built from TRBV4-1 and TRBJ2-3; unclear D gene. Deletions cut 2 bases from V and 6 bases from J, with 6 bases between. Looked up from germline, CDR1 is MGHRA and CDR2 is YSYEKL. This CDR3 contains 12 residues. The CDR3 reads CASSQNTDTQYF. CDR3 in DNA: TGCGCCAGCAGCCAAAACACGGATACGCAGTATTTT.

The V gene is TRBV3-1 (or the pseudogene TRBV3-2), the J gene TRBJ1-3; possible D gene TRBD1, 6 bases. V was cut by 1 base and J by 4 bases, with 14 bases left in between. Germline V gene sequence: CDR1 LGHDT, CDR2 YNNKEL (reference sequence). This CDR3 contains 16 residues. The CDR3, as DNA: TGTGCCAGCAGCCAAGGCCCTTGGACAGTCGGAAACACCATATATTTT. This gives the protein CASSQGPWTVGNTIYF.

V and J are TRBV9 and TRBJ1-1, with no clear D. Germline values: CDR1 SGDLS, CDR2 YYNGEE. The CDR3 length is 14 residues. With 0 bases removed from V and 1 base from J, the gap between germline ends came to 7 bases. CDR3 nucleotides: TGTGCCAGCAGCGTAGCCCACTGGAACACTGAAGCTTTCTTT. It codes for CASSVAHWNTEAFF.

This chain links TRBV10-1 with TRBJ2-7, with a weak D call TRBD2 (6 bases). The CDR3 totals 15 residues. Trimming left V 0 bases short and J 2 bases short, with 11 bases between. Germline loops: CDR1 WNHNN, CDR2 SYGVQD (reference sequence). CDR3 nucleotides: TGCGCCAGCAGTGAGTCTCGGGGGTTGACCTACGAGCAGTACTTC. Its translation is CASSESRGLTYEQYF.

The chain carries TRBV24-1 and TRBJ2-1; D is ambiguous. The CDR3 length is 13 residues. Germline V lookup: CDR1 KGHDR, CDR2 SFDVKD. The germline V and J ends were trimmed by 3 bases and 8 bases, with 10 bases remaining between them. As DNA, the CDR3 is TGTGCCACCAGTGATGCCCGGTCTTATGAGCAGTTCTTC. Its translation: CATSDARSYEQFF.

The V and J genes are TRBV9 and TRBJ1-5; 7 bases agree with TRBD1. Germline V gene data show CDR1 as SGDLS and CDR2 as YYNGEE. The CDR3 spans 16 residues. The V segment lost 4 bases and the J segment 0 bases; nucleotides outside the gene matches: 7. CDR3 sequence (DNA): TGTGCCAGCAGCCCAGGGGGGCCGGATAGCAATCAGCCCCAGCATTTT. Translated, it gives CASSPGGPDSNQPQHF.

The chain couples TRBV11-2 to TRBJ2-1, with 11 bases identical to TRBD2. The CDR3 covers 14 residues. Germline V gene lookup returns CDR1 SGHAT and CDR2 FQNNGV. The J segment lost 2 bases and the V segment lost 9 bases, leaving 3 bases of the junction unmatched. In DNA form, the CDR3 reads TGTGCCAGAGGGACTAGCGGCCCCTACAATGAGCAGTTCTTC. It specifies CARGTSGPYNEQFF. Together with reference TRBV11-2 and TRBJ2-1, the CDR3 gives the full variable domain: EAGVAQSPRYKIIEKRQSVAFWCNPISGHATLYWYQQILGQGPKLLIQFQNNGVVDDSQLPKDRFSAERLKGVDSTLKIQPAKLEDSAVYLCARGTSGPYNEQFFGPGTRLTVL.

The CDR3 loop is CASSYAVQADGYTF. The CDR3, as DNA: TGTGCCAGCAGTTACGCGGTACAGGCCGATGGCTACACCTTC. This sequence joins TRBV6-5 and TRBJ1-2; D is perhaps TRBD1 (5 bases). CDR1 and CDR2 (germline): MNHEY, SVGAGI. The CDR3 extends over 14 amino acids. V gave up 2 bases and J gave up 6 bases, with 13 bases separating them.

This rearrangement joins TRBV19 to TRBJ2-5; 10 bases are shared with TRBD2. The germline CDR1 and CDR2 sequences are LNHDA and SQIVND (reference sequence). The CDR3 totals 14 residues. Trimming at V came to 5 bases and at J to 2 bases, leaving 2 bases not matched to a gene. The CDR3 region has the DNA TGTGCCAGTAGTGCACTAGCGGGGCAAGAGACCCAGTACTTC. It translates to CASSALAGQETQYF. Filled out from reference TRBV19 and TRBJ2-5, the complete variable domain reads DGGITQSPKYLFRKEGQNVTLSCEQNLNHDAMYWYRQDPGQGLRLIYYSQIVNDFQKGDIAEGYSVSREKKESFPLTVTSAQKNPTAFYLCASSALAGQETQYFGPGTRLLVL.

This clone appeared a single time. This rearrangement joins TRBV10-3 to TRBJ2-5; TRBD1 might be the D (5 bases). The germline V and J ends were trimmed by 4 bases and 2 bases, with 11 bases remaining between them. CDR3 length: 14 residues. From germline, CDR1 is ENHRY and CDR2 SYGVKD. The CDR3 is CAISVRQQQETQYF. CDR3 nucleotide sequence: TGTGCCATCAGTGTTCGACAGCAGCAAGAGACCCAGTACTTC.